This T cell receptor beta chain comes out of a study of identifying expanded T cells in peripheral blood. Study results and limitations: Technical replicates showed around 1.3 changed clones; roughly two weeks approximately 15; four weeks 19. Clone count variance between roughly 2-week samples rose with total template count.

To note about this clone: Its specificity is not known.

Trimming removed 6 bases from V and 4 bases from J; junction bases left unmatched: 6. The germline CDR1 and CDR2 sequences are LNHDA and SQIVND (reference sequence). The CDR3 is made up of 15 amino acids. Repertoires were generated with immunoSEQ multiplex PCR, while TCRdb's copy carries only in-frame clones and drops some. The sample has under 130,000 clones; 80% to 90% are singletons. Collection occurred without any documented infections or immune events in donors. The receptor was derived from a person between 18 and 75 years old in good health. Sample: blood. The chain employs TRBV19 and TRBJ2-3; the match to TRBD2 covers 11 bases. The CDR3 region is CASSVPGLAADTQYF. The CDR3 DNA follows: TGTGCCAGTAGCGTACCGGGACTAGCGGCAGATACGCAGTATTTT.